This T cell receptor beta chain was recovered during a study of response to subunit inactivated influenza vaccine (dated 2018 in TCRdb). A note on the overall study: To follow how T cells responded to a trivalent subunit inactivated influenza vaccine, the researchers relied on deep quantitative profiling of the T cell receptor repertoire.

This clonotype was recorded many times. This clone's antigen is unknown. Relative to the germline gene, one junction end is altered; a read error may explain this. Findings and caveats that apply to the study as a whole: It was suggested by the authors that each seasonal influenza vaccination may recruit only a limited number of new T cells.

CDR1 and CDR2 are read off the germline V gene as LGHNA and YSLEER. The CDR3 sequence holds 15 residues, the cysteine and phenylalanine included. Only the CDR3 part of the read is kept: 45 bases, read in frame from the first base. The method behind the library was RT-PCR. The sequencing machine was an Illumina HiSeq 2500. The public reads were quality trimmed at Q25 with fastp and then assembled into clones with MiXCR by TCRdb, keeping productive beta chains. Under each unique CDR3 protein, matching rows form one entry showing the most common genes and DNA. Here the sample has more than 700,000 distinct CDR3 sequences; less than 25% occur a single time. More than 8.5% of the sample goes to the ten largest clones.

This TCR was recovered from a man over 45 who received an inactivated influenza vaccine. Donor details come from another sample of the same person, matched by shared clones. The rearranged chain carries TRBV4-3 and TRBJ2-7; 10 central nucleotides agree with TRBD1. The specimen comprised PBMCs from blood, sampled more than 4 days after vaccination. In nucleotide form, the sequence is TGTGCCAGCAGCCAACCGGGACAGGGGATCTACGAGCAGTACTTC. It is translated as CASSQPGQGIYEQYF.